One and the same sample provided the 25 T cell receptor beta chains below, sequenced in a study of blood T cells in healthy people across ages. A second PCR, run for about 7 to 11 cycles, used a sample-barcoded 5' primer plus a J-beta primer mix. One entry per CDR3 protein, called by TCRdb with MiXCR from the 5' RACE reads. The sample holds 650,000 or so distinct CDR3 sequences, approximately 52% seen once. The sample was blood. The source of these receptors is a woman older than 75 in good health.

The rearrangement joins TRBV29-1 to TRBJ2-1; 9 bases align to TRBD2. Germline V lookup: CDR1 SQVTM, CDR2 ANQGSEA. Germline trimming cut 6 bases from V and 2 bases from J; bases unmatched to any gene: 5. The CDR3 extends over 14 amino acids. CDR3 protein: CSVAGGNTYNEQFF. CDR3 DNA sequence: TGCAGCGTGGCGGGAGGGAATACCTACAATGAGCAGTTCTTC.

Regarding this clonotype: A single base separates this from a much larger clone, so it may be a read error. The chain combines TRBV5-1 with TRBJ2-3; D call uncertain. CDR3 length: 17 amino acids. Germline V gives CDR1 SGHRS, CDR2 YFSETQ. The V end lost 0 bases, the J end lost 0 bases, and 14 bases lay between the germline ends. The CDR3 DNA reads as TGCGCCAGCAGCTTGGCCGGGTTACGCACTAGCACAGATACGCAGTATTTT. This codes for CASSLAGLRTSTDTQYF.

Worth noting for this clonotype: A much larger clonotype is one base distant, so this may be a read error. The chain recombines TRBV5-6 with TRBJ1-5; D possibly corresponds to TRBD1 (5 bases). The V gene's germline CDR1 is SGHDT and CDR2 YYEEEE. The CDR3 runs to 13 residues. Trimming left V 3 bases short and J 7 bases short, with 11 bases between. CDR3 in amino acids: CASSYDQGQPQHF. The DNA for the CDR3 is TGTGCCAGCAGCTACGACCAGGGACAGCCCCAGCATTTT. Filled out from reference TRBV5-6 and TRBJ1-5, the complete variable domain reads DAGVTQSPTHLIKTRGQQVTLRCSPKSGHDTVSWYQQALGQGPQFIFQYYEEEERQRGNFPDRFSGHQFPNYSSELNVNALLLGDSALYLCASSYDQGQPQHFGDGTRLSIL.

This clonotype was recorded at least ten times. The chain uses TRBV7-9 and TRBJ2-5; 7 bases agree with TRBD2. Germline CDR1 SEHNR, CDR2 FQNEAQ (reference sequence). V was pared by 5 bases and J by 5 bases, with 8 bases of the junction left unmatched. The CDR3 is made up of 14 amino acids. The CDR3 DNA sequence: TGTGCCAGCAGCACTAGGACTAGAGGGGAGACCCAGTACTTC. Protein sequence: CASSTRTRGETQYF.

This clonotype was observed many times. The chain couples TRBV9 to TRBJ1-6, with D possibly being TRBD1 (6 bases). V dropped 4 bases and J dropped 6 bases, with 17 bases sitting between them. Germline V gives CDR1 SGDLS, CDR2 YYNGEE. The CDR3 has 16 amino acids. CDR3 residues: CASSPQPQGPNSPLHF. The CDR3 DNA reads as TGTGCCAGCAGCCCTCAACCACAGGGCCCTAATTCACCCCTCCACTTT. Full variable domain (remainder filled in from reference TRBV9 and TRBJ1-6): DSGVTQTPKHLITATGQRVTLRCSPRSGDLSVYWYQQSLDQGLQFLIQYYNGEERAKGNILERFSAQQFPDLHSELNLSSLELGDSALYFCASSPQPQGPNSPLHFGNGTRLTVT.

Of note for this clonotype: This may be a read error, as it is one base from a much larger clone. The V call is TRBV3-1, the J call TRBJ2-7; D perhaps matches TRBD1 (5 bases). This CDR3 contains 14 residues. In germline, CDR1 is LGHDT, CDR2 YNNKEL (reference sequence). Trimming left V 0 bases short and J 5 bases short, with 11 bases between. The CDR3 is CASSQEAGPHEQYF. As DNA, the CDR3 is TGTGCCAGCAGCCAAGAGGCAGGGCCCCACGAGCAGTACTTC.

This clonotype was detected ten times or more. The gene calls are TRBV2 and TRBJ2-1, with TRBD2 matching over 7 bases. In germline, CDR1 is SNHLY, CDR2 FYNNEI. The CDR3 spans 15 residues. J lost 3 bases, V lost 6 bases, and 8 bases had no gene match. CDR3 sequence (DNA): TGTGCCAGCAGGGGAGGGTGGACAAGCTACAATGAGCAGTTCTTC. Encoded protein: CASRGGWTSYNEQFF.

This rearrangement joins TRBV25-1 to TRBJ1-4, with a possible D match to TRBD1 (6 bases). Trimming cost V 7 bases and J 4 bases, with 10 bases left between them. The CDR3 length is 13 residues. Germline values: CDR1 MGHDK, CDR2 SYGVNS. The CDR3 protein is CASNSGDNEKLFF. As DNA, the CDR3 is TGTGCCAGCAACTCAGGGGATAATGAAAAACTGTTTTTT.

This clonotype was picked up many times. This chain uses TRBV6-5 with TRBJ2-3, with 11 bases identical to TRBD2. Per the germline V gene, CDR1 is MNHEY and CDR2 is SVGAGI. This CDR3 contains 21 residues. The junction had 16 bases not matched to a gene; V was cut back by 2 bases and J by 0 bases. As DNA, the CDR3 is TGTGCCAGCAGTTACCCCGCGTCCCTAGCGGGAGGTCCTCCTAGCACAGATACGCAGTATTTT. Its protein product is CASSYPASLAGGPPSTDTQYF.

This clonotype was picked up many times. The V gene is TRBV3-1, the J gene TRBJ2-1; 11 nucleotides line up with TRBD2. The germline CDR1 and CDR2 sequences are LGHDT and YNNKEL (reference sequence). The CDR3 runs to 16 residues. V was pared by 2 bases and J by 3 bases, with 3 bases of the junction left unmatched. The CDR3 reads CASSQRLAGFYNEQFF. CDR3 bases: TGTGCCAGCAGCCAACGACTAGCGGGATTCTACAATGAGCAGTTCTTC.

V gene TRBV15 combines with J gene TRBJ1-6; D remains ambiguous. The CDR3 is 16 residues long. V lost 0 bases, J lost 0 bases, and 6 bases lay in between. Germline lookup yields CDR1 LNHNV and CDR2 YYDKDF (reference sequence). This chain's CDR3 is CATSRDLSSYNSPLHF. The CDR3, as DNA: TGTGCCACCAGCAGAGATCTCTCCTCCTATAATTCACCCCTCCACTTT.

For this clonotype: The conserved final phenylalanine or tryptophan is absent from the CDR3, which likely points to a read error. V usage is TRBV5-1 and J usage is TRBJ2-3; D may correspond to TRBD1 or TRBD2 (5 bases each). Germline assignment: CDR1 SGHRS and CDR2 YFSETQ. The V end lost 4 bases, the J end lost 0 bases, and 9 bases lay between the germline ends. The CDR3 totals 14 residues. Here the CDR3 DNA reads TGCGCCAGCAGCCGGGACCGAAGCACAGATACGCAGTATTAT. Translated: CASSRDRSTDTQYY.

This clonotype came up many times. The chain carries TRBV7-8 and TRBJ1-5, with D perhaps TRBD1 (6 bases). The CDR3 has 14 residues. CDR1 and CDR2 from the germline V gene are SGHVS and FQNEAQ. V was clipped by 5 bases and J by 10 bases, with 18 bases between them. CDR3 amino acids: CASSRSQGYGPQHF. CDR3 in DNA: TGTGCCAGCAGCCGATCACAGGGATATGGACCCCAGCATTTT.

This clonotype has just one count. The CDR3 sequence: CAISEAGQGLDTQYF. CDR3 DNA sequence: TGTGCCATCAGTGAGGCAGGACAGGGGTTGGATACGCAGTATTTT. The genes are TRBV10-3 and TRBJ2-3; TRBD1 matches at 9 bases. The CDR3 covers 15 residues. The V and J ends lost 2 bases and 6 bases, in that order; junction bases with no gene match: 6. Germline V gene lookup returns CDR1 ENHRY and CDR2 SYGVKD.

There are a few counts of this clonotype. This chain links TRBV7-2 with TRBJ2-5; 9 bases are shared with TRBD2. Trimming cost V 6 bases and J 3 bases; bases outside gene matches: 8. Germline V gene data show CDR1 as SGHTA and CDR2 as FQGNSA. This CDR3 comprises 15 residues. CDR3 bases: TGTGCCAGCAGTCCGAGCGGGGGGAGAAAAGAGACCCAGTACTTC. Protein product: CASSPSGGRKETQYF.

This chain connects TRBV9 to TRBJ2-1, with D tentatively TRBD1 (5 bases). Looked up from germline, CDR1 is SGDLS and CDR2 is YYNGEE. Trimming shortened V by 4 bases and J by 6 bases, and 14 bases separated the two germline ends. The CDR3 loop spans 14 amino acids. CDR3 in DNA: TGTGCCAGCAGCCCAATGGGGCCAAGCAATGAGCAGTTCTTC. As protein: CASSPMGPSNEQFF.

The table lists this clonotype with a few counts. V usage is TRBV5-5 and J usage is TRBJ2-2, with 9 bases that match TRBD1. Germline CDR1 reads SGHKS; CDR2 reads YYEKEE (reference sequence). Germline trimming cut 4 bases from V and 3 bases from J; bases unmatched to any gene: 10. This CDR3 contains 17 residues. CDR3 DNA: TGTGCCAGCAGCCTCCGCCCGGGACAGGGTTACACCGGGGAGCTGTTTTTT. This codes for CASSLRPGQGYTGELFF.

This clonotype showed up many times. In nucleotides, the CDR3 is TGTGCCAGCAGCCAAGGCACCACCCCTGATGGCTACACCTTC. Translation: CASSQGTTPDGYTF. V gene TRBV12-3 or TRBV12-4 combines with J gene TRBJ1-2; D unclear. V was clipped by 6 bases and J by 6 bases, with 17 bases between them. CDR3 length: 14 amino acids.

The rearrangement uses TRBV20-1 and TRBJ1-1, with 10 bases fitting TRBD1. Germline V gene data show CDR1 as DFQATT and CDR2 as SNEGSKA (reference sequence). V was clipped by 1 base and J by 7 bases; unmatched bases: 15. The CDR3 has 17 residues. CDR3 sequence (DNA): TGCAGTGCTAGAGGAGGGGACAGGGGAAGGTTAACCGTTGAAGCTTTCTTT. Encoded protein: CSARGGDRGRLTVEAFF.

The chain joins TRBV2 to TRBJ1-2; possible D gene TRBD1, 6 bases. Trimming removed 6 bases at V and 4 bases at J, with 12 bases between. This CDR3 comprises 13 residues. Germline loops: CDR1 SNHLY, CDR2 FYNNEI. In DNA form, the CDR3 reads TGTGCCAGCAGCACCACAGGGATCTATGGCTACACCTTC. Protein: CASSTTGIYGYTF.

This clonotype was found a few times. The chain has TRBV5-1 and TRBJ2-3; the match to TRBD1 covers 9 bases. The CDR3 is 14 residues long. Trimming took 7 bases from V and 0 from J; bases not matched to a gene: 3. CDR1 SGHRS and CDR2 YFSETQ come from the germline V gene. CDR3 DNA sequence: TGCGCCAGCTCCGGACAGGGGAGCACAGATACGCAGTATTTT. Translated: CASSGQGSTDTQYF.

This clonotype was detected ten times or more. V gene TRBV29-1 combines with J gene TRBJ2-3; 8 nucleotides align to TRBD1. This CDR3 comprises 20 residues. Germline-derived CDR1 and CDR2 are SQVTM and ANQGSEA. After removal of 4 bases from V and 0 bases from J, the junction contained 21 bases not matched to a gene. The CDR3 is CSVVRQGIRLRFLSTDTQYF. CDR3 DNA: TGCAGCGTTGTACGACAGGGGATTCGTTTGAGATTTTTAAGCACAGATACGCAGTATTTT.

This clonotype was counted at least ten times. This rearrangement joins TRBV7-2 to TRBJ2-2, with D unresolved. This CDR3 contains 12 residues. Germline V gene lookup returns CDR1 SGHTA and CDR2 FQGNSA. Trimming removed 2 bases from V and 7 bases from J, with 5 bases in between. Here the CDR3 reads CASSLRLGELFF. The CDR3 DNA is TGTGCCAGCAGCTTACGTCTCGGGGAGCTGTTTTTT.

This chain joins TRBV7-2 and TRBJ2-5; D unclear. The CDR3 runs 14 residues. The ends were cut back, 0 bases at V and 6 bases at J, with 11 bases in the middle. In germline, CDR1 is SGHTA, CDR2 FQGNSA. CDR3 sequence (DNA): TGTGCCAGCAGCTTAGCAGGAAAAGGAAAGACCCAGTACTTC. Residues: CASSLAGKGKTQYF.

In this sample, this clonotype turned up a few times. Its ends do not fully match the called genes, so a read error is possible. The V and J genes are TRBV2 and TRBJ2-3; D is perhaps TRBD2 (8 bases). Germline-derived CDR1 and CDR2 are SNHLY and FYNNEI. The length of the CDR3 is 14 residues. Written as DNA, the CDR3 is TGTGCCAGCAGCCGGACTAGCTGGACAGGTACGCAGTATTTT. Protein product: CASSRTSWTGTQYF.